The clone carrying this T cell receptor beta chain qualifies as medium-sized. At one boundary the junction diverges from the germline segment, which might be a read error. TCRdb re-called the PCR reads with MiXCR, one entry per CDR3 protein. The sample records more than 85,000 distinct CDR3 sequences, approximately 52% being singletons. The CDR3 is 16 amino acids. CDR1 and CDR2 from the germline V gene are SSHAT and FNYEAQ (reference sequence). The data were taken from a study of CDR3 diversity in severe acne. The chain is built from TRBV7-7 and TRBJ2-1; D gene ambiguous. This TCR was recovered from a male donor in good health, serving as a control. Sequencing used blood. In DNA, the CDR3 is TGTGCTAGCAGCTTAAGTAGTGCAAGCTCCTACAATGAGCAGTTCTTC. Translation gives CASSLSSASSYNEQFF.